This TCR beta chain stems from a study of T cells after yellow fever vaccination. Findings of the study overall: Primary-vaccination clones mostly resurfaced post-booster (about 96% CD4, approximately 89% CD8). When the response was secondary, it was weaker but reached its peak faster, day 5 versus 15. FACS-sorted repertoires could contain abundant clonotypes contaminating from the bulk population.

The germline V gene encodes CDR1 MDHEN and CDR2 SYDVKM. The CDR3 is 12 amino acids. The V end was cut by 5 bases, the J end by 10 bases, with 9 bases between. A universal primer site and UMIs were added as TCR cDNA was made by 5'RACE template switching. Using its own MiXCR run on the 5' RACE reads, TCRdb lists one record per CDR3 protein. The data hold about 340,000 distinct CDR3 sequences, with around 4.1% observed a single time. This clonotype was counted only a few times. The antigen is undetermined. The sample here was PBMCs, taken 5 days after the yellow fever booster vaccination. This TCR was sampled from a man younger than 35 who received the YFV17D yellow fever vaccine. V and J are TRBV28 and TRBJ1-6, with D unclear. The CDR3 DNA is TGTGCCAGCAGTACACTTCGCTCACCCCTCCACTTT. Protein sequence: CASSTLRSPLHF.